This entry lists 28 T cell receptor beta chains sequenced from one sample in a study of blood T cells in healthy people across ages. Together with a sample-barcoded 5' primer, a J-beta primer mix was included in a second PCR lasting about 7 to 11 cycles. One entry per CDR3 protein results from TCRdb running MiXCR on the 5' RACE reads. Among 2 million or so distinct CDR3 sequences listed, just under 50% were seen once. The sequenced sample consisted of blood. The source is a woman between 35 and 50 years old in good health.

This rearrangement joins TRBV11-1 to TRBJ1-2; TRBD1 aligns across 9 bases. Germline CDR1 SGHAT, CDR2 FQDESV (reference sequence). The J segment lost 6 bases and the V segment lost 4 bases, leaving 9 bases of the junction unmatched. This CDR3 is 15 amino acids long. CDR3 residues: CASSSQTGGGDGYTF. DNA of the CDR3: TGTGCCAGCAGCTCACAAACAGGGGGCGGTGATGGCTACACCTTC.

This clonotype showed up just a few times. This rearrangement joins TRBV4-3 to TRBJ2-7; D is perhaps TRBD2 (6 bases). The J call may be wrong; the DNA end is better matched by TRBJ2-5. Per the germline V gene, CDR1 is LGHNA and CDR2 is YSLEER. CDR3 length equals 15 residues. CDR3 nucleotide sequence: TGCGCCAGCAGCCAAGAAGCTAGGGAGGTCGAGACCCAGTACTTC. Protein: CASSQEAREVETQYF.

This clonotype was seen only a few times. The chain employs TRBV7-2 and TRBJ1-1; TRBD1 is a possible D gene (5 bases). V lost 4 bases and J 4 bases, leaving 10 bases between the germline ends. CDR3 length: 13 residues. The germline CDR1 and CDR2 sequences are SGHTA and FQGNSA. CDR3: CASSSRAGTEAFF. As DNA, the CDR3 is TGTGCCAGCAGCTCCAGGGCTGGCACTGAAGCTTTCTTT.

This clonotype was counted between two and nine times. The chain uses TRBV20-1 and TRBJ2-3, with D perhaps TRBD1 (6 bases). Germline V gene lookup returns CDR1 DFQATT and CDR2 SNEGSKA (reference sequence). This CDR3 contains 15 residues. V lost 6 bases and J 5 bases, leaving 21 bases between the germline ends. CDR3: CSAAPGHKTLDTQYF. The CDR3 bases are TGCAGTGCCGCGCCGGGACACAAAACATTAGATACGCAGTATTTT.

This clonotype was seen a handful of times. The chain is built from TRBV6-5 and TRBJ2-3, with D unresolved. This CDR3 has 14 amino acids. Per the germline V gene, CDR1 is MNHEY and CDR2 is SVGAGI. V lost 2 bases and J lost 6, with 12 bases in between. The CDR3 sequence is CASSYDPPADTQYF. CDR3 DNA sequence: TGTGCCAGCAGTTACGATCCCCCTGCGGATACGCAGTATTTT.

The CDR3 reads CASSSQMGAGEQFF. CDR3 DNA sequence: TGTGCCAGCAGCTCCCAAATGGGGGCCGGGGAGCAGTTCTTC. The chain links TRBV7-2 to TRBJ2-1, with D possibly being TRBD1 (6 bases). The CDR3 is made up of 14 amino acids. CDR1 is SGHTA, CDR2 FQGNSA, per germline. V lost 4 bases and J 10 bases, leaving 17 bases between the germline ends.

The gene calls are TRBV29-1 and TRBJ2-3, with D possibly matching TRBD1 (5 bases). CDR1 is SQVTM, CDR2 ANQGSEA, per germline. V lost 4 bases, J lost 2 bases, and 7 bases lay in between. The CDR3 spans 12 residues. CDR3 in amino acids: CSVVGVTDTQYF. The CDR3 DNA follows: TGCAGCGTTGTAGGGGTCACAGATACGCAGTATTTT.

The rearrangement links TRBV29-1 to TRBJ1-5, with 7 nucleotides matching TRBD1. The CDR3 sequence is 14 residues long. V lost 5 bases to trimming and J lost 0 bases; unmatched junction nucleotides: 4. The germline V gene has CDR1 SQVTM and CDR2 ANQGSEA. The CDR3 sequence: CSVIYRGSNQPQHF. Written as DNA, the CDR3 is TGCAGCGTTATTTACAGGGGTAGCAATCAGCCCCAGCATTTT.

The CDR3 bases are TGTGCCAGTTCGGACAGGGTAGAGGATACGCAGTATTTT. It is translated as CASSDRVEDTQYF. The genes are TRBV6-5 and TRBJ2-3; 8 bases map to TRBD1. Looked up from germline, CDR1 is MNHEY and CDR2 is SVGAGI. The J segment lost 6 bases and the V segment lost 9 bases, leaving 8 bases of the junction unmatched. The length of the CDR3 is 13 residues.

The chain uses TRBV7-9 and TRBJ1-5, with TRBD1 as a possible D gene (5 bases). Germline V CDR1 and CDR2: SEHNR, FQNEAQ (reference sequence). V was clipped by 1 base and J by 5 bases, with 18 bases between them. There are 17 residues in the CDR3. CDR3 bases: TGTGCCAGCAGCTTAGTCCACAACCGGGACGTTCATCAGCCCCAGCATTTT. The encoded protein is CASSLVHNRDVHQPQHF.

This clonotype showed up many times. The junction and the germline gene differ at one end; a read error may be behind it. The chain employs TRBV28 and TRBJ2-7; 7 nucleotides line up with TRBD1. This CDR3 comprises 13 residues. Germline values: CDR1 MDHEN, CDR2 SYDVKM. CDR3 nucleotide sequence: TGCGCCAGCAGCTTATGGGACAGCTACGAGCAGTACTTC. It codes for CASSLWDSYEQYF.

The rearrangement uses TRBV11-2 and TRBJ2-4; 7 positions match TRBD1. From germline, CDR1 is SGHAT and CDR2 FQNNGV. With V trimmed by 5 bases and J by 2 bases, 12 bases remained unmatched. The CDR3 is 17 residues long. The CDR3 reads CASSITTGRGTKNIQYF. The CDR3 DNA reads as TGTGCCAGCAGCATAACGACAGGGCGAGGGACCAAAAACATTCAGTACTTC.

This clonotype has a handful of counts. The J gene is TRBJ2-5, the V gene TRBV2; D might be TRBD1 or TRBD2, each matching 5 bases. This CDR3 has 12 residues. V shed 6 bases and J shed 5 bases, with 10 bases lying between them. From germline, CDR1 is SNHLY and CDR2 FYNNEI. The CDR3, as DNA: TGTGCCAGCAGGGGGGTGAGGGAGACCCAGTACTTC. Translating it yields CASRGVRETQYF.

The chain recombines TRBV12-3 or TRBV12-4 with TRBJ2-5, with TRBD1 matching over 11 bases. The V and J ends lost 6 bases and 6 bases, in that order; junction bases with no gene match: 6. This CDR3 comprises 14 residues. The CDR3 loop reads CASSGTGGRKTQYF. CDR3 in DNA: TGTGCCAGCAGCGGGACAGGGGGGAGGAAGACCCAGTACTTC.

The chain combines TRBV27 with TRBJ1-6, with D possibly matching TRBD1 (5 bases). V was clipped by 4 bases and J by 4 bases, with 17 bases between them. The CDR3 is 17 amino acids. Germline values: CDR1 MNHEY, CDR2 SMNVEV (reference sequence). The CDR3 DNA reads TGTGCCAGCAGTTCACACAGGAGCATTTTATATAATTCACCCCTCCACTTT. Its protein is CASSSHRSILYNSPLHF.

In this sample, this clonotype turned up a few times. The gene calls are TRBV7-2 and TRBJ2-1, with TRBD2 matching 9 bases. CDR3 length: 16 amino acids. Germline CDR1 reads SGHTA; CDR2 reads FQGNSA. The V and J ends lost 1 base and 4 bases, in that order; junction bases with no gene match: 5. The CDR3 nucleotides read TGTGCCAGCAGCTTAGTTGGTAGCGGGGGATACAATGAGCAGTTCTTC. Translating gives CASSLVGSGGYNEQFF.

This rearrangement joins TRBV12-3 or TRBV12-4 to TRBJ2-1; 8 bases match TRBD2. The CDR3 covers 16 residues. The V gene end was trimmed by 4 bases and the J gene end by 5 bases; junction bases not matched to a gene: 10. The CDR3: CASSSETSGPHNEQFF. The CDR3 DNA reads TGTGCCAGCAGTTCCGAAACTAGCGGACCGCACAATGAGCAGTTCTTC.

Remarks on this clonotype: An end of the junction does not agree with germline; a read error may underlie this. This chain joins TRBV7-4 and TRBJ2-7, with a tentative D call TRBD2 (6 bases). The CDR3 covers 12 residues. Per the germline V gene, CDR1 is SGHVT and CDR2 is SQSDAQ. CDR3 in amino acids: CASSLGGGELYF. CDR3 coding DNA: TGTGCCAGCAGCTTAGGAGGCGGGGAGCTGTACTTC.

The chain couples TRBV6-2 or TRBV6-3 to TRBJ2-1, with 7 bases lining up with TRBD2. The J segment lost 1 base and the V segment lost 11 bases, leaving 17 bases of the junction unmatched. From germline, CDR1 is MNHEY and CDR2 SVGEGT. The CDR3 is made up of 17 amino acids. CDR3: CAAQGGALAGSYNEQFF. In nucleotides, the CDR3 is TGTGCCGCTCAAGGTGGGGCCTTAGCGGGTTCCTACAATGAGCAGTTCTTC.

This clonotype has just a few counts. CDR3 nucleotide sequence: TGTGCCACCAGCGGAAAAGACAGGGGTGACTATGGCTACACCTTC. Protein sequence: CATSGKDRGDYGYTF. The rearrangement links TRBV15 to TRBJ1-2; 8 bases are a match to TRBD1. The CDR3 runs 15 residues. The germline CDR1 and CDR2 sequences are LNHNV and YYDKDF (reference sequence). V shed 5 bases and J 3 bases; nucleotides not matched to a gene: 8.

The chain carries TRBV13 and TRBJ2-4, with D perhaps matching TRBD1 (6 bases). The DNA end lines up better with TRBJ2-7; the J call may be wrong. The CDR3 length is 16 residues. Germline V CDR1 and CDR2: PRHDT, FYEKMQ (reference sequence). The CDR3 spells CASSQAVGTPTYEQYF. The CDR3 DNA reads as TGTGCCAGCAGCCAGGCTGTCGGGACACCTACTTACGAGCAGTACTTC.

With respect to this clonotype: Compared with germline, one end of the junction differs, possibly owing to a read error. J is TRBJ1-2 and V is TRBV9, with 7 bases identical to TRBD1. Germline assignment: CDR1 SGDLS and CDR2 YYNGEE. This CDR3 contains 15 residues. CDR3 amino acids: CASSVGTGRDYGYIF. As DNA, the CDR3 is TGTGCCAGCAGCGTAGGGACAGGAAGAGACTATGGCTACATCTTC.

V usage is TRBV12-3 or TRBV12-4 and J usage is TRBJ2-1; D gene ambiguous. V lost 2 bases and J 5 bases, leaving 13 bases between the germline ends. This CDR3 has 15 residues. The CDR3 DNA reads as TGTGCCAGCAGTTTATCTCGGACGGGTCACAATGAGCAGTTCTTC. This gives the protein CASSLSRTGHNEQFF.

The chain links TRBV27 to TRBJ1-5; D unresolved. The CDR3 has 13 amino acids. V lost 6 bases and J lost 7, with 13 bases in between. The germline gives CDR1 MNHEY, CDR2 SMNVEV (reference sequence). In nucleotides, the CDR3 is TGTGCCAGCAGCCCCTCAGATATCCAGCCCCAGCATTTT. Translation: CASSPSDIQPQHF.

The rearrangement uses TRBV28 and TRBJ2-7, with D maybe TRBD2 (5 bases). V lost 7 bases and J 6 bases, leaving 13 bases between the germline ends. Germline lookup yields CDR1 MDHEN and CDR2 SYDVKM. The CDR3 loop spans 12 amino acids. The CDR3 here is CASTPGLLEQYF. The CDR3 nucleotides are TGTGCCAGCACGCCAGGACTCCTCGAGCAGTACTTC.

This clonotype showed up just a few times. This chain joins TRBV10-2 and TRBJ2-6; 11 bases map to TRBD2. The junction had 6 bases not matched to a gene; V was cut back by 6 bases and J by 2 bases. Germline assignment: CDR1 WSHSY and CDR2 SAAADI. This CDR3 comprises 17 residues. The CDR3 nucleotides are TGCGCCAGCAGCCTCGGGACTAGCGGCCCTGGGGCCAACGTCCTGACTTTC. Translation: CASSLGTSGPGANVLTF.

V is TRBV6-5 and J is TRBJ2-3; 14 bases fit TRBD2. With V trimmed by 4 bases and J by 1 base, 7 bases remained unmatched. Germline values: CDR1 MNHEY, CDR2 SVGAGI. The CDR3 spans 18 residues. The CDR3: CASSCPGTSGGCTDTQYF. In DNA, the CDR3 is TGTGCCAGCAGTTGTCCCGGGACTAGCGGGGGTTGCACAGATACGCAGTATTTT.

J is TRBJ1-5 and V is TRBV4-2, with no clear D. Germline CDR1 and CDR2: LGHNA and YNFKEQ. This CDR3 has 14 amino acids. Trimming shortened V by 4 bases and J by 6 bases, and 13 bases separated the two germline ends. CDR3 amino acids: CASSPGPVGQPQHF. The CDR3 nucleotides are TGTGCCAGCAGCCCCGGACCGGTGGGTCAGCCCCAGCATTTT.